This is a list of T cell receptor beta chains from one sample in a study of blood T cell repertoires in COVID-19. Generated by immunoSEQ multiplex PCR, the TCRdb table keeps only in-frame clones and is missing some. The sample contains 210,000 or so clones, 80% to 90% of which appear only once. Sequenced: PBMCs or T cells enriched from blood (not recorded which). These receptors originate from a woman between 45 and 65 years old who had been exposed to COVID-19. Both conserved end residues are part of each CDR3. Fields, in order: D gene, clone size, V gene, J gene, CDR3 protein, CDR3 DNA. A D gene is named only where the DNA matches it firmly. A row's size may be missing; if present it is once, few, many or a size class.

NA	NA	TRBV6-5	TRBJ1-4	CASSGGTPPKLFF	TGTGCCAGTTCGGGGGGTACTCCCCCAAAACTGTTTTTT
NA	NA	TRBV19	TRBJ2-3	CASSIRRTTSTDTQYF	TGTGCCAGTAGTATTCGACGTACTACTAGCACAGATACGCAGTATTTT
NA	few	TRBV2	TRBJ1-1	CASRWRVEAFF	TGTGCCAGCAGATGGAGGGTTGAAGCTTTCTTT
NA	NA	TRBV7-9	TRBJ1-2	CASSPSNYGYTF	TGTGCCAGCAGCCCCTCTAACTATGGCTACACCTTC
NA	NA	TRBV3-1/TRBV3-2	TRBJ1-4	CASSPDRPNEKLFF	TGTGCCAGCAGCCCGGACAGACCCAATGAAAAACTGTTTTTT
TRBD2	NA	TRBV2	TRBJ2-1	CASSPISGGQGEQFF	TGTGCCAGCAGCCCGATCAGCGGGGGGCAAGGTGAGCAGTTCTTC
NA	NA	TRBV12-3/TRBV12-4	TRBJ1-2	CASTYGRGYGYTF	TGTGCCAGCACCTATGGAAGGGGTTACGGCTACACCTTC
NA	NA	TRBV10-3	TRBJ1-5	CAIGTRGPGNQPQHF	TGTGCCATCGGCACCAGGGGACCGGGCAATCAGCCCCAGCATTTT
TRBD2	few	TRBV5-5	TRBJ2-5	CASSSSVAGDRETQYF	TGTGCCAGCAGCTCAAGCGTAGCGGGGGATAGGGAGACCCAGTACTTC
TRBD2	NA	TRBV9	TRBJ2-2	CASSVSAGGLTGELFF	TGTGCCAGCAGCGTTTCAGCGGGGGGGCTCACCGGGGAGCTGTTTTTT
NA	NA	TRBV6-2/TRBV6-3	TRBJ1-1	CASSYSQGAFF	TGTGCCAGCAGTTACAGCCAGGGAGCTTTCTTT
NA	NA	TRBV4-1	TRBJ1-1	CASSQVGGGGKQNTEAFF	TGCGCCAGCAGCCAAGTCGGAGGAGGCGGCAAACAGAACACTGAAGCTTTCTTT
NA	NA	TRBV10-3	TRBJ2-6	CAISEARSSGANVLTF	TGTGCCATCAGTGAGGCCCGGAGCTCTGGGGCCAACGTCCTGACTTTC
NA	NA	TRBV11-2	TRBJ1-1	CASSSDSYVAEAFF	TGTGCCAGCAGCTCGGACAGTTACGTAGCTGAAGCTTTCTTT
TRBD1	NA	TRBV12-3/TRBV12-4	TRBJ2-7	CASSRDRGYEQYF	TGTGCCAGCAGCCGAGACAGGGGCTACGAGCAGTACTTC
NA	once	TRBV7-8	TRBJ2-7	CASSLTGSEQYF	TGTGCCAGCAGCCTTACAGGGTCCGAGCAGTACTTC
NA	NA	TRBV13	TRBJ1-1	CASSLGSALNTEAFF	TGTGCCAGCAGCTTAGGTAGCGCCTTGAACACTGAAGCTTTCTTT
NA	NA	TRBV6-2/TRBV6-3	TRBJ2-5	CASSQGTTQETQYF	TGTGCCAGCAGTCAGGGGACTACACAAGAGACCCAGTACTTC
NA	NA	TRBV6-2/TRBV6-3	TRBJ1-6	CASSLAPVGSPLHF	TGTGCCAGCAGTCTAGCCCCCGTTGGATCACCCCTCCACTTT
NA	NA	TRBV7-6	TRBJ1-3	CASSLGSYGTLGNTIYF	TGTGCCAGCAGCTTAGGGTCCTACGGGACACTTGGAAACACCATATATTTT
TRBD1	NA	TRBV11-2	TRBJ1-6	CASRPLDRGRNSPLHF	TGTGCCAGCAGGCCCTTGGACAGGGGGCGTAATTCACCCCTCCACTTT
NA	NA	TRBV30	TRBJ2-6	CAWSLQGWANVLTF	TGTGCCTGGAGTCTCCAGGGCTGGGCCAACGTCCTGACTTTC
NA	NA	TRBV11-2	TRBJ2-7	CASSLGGFDYEQYF	TGTGCCAGCAGCTTAGGCGGTTTCGACTACGAGCAGTACTTC
NA	NA	TRBV3-1/TRBV3-2	TRBJ1-4	CASSRRTANEKLFF	TGTGCCAGCAGCCGACGGACAGCTAATGAAAAACTGTTTTTT
TRBD1	NA	TRBV7-2	TRBJ1-2	CASSLTPDRGRHYGYTF	TGTGCCAGCTCCCTAACCCCAGACAGGGGGCGTCACTATGGCTACACCTTC
NA	NA	TRBV30	TRBJ1-5	CAWSVSGRRNQPQHF	TGTGCCTGGAGTGTATCTGGCAGGAGGAATCAGCCCCAGCATTTT
NA	NA	TRBV2	TRBJ1-1	CASRPTPGLSVEAFF	TGTGCCAGCAGACCCACACCCGGACTGAGCGTTGAAGCTTTCTTT
NA	NA	TRBV7-2	TRBJ1-2	CASSLGPNYGYTF	TGTGCCAGCAGCTTAGGGCCTAACTATGGCTACACCTTC
NA	NA	TRBV3-1/TRBV3-2	TRBJ2-1	CASSRRADFYNEQFF	TGTGCCAGCAGCCGGAGGGCAGACTTTTACAATGAGCAGTTCTTC
NA	NA	TRBV5-1	TRBJ2-7	CASSLGGGVDLHEQYF	TGCGCCAGCAGCTTGGGAGGGGGGGTTGACCTCCACGAGCAGTACTTC
NA	once	TRBV10-3	TRBJ1-3	CAMSPGGNSGNTIYF	TGTGCCATGAGCCCCGGCGGGAACAGCGGAAACACCATATATTTT
TRBD1	NA	TRBV15	TRBJ1-2	CATSRDQRQGAYGYTF	TGTGCCACCAGCAGAGATCAAAGACAGGGGGCATATGGCTACACCTTC
NA	NA	TRBV28	TRBJ2-5	CASSFGETQYF	TGTGCCAGCAGTTTCGGAGAGACCCAGTACTTC
NA	NA	TRBV5-1	TRBJ2-1	CASSDRDRRGYNEQFF	TGCGCCAGCAGCGACCGGGACCGGAGGGGCTACAATGAGCAGTTCTTC
TRBD1	once	TRBV19	TRBJ1-2	CASSKHVAGQGYGYTF	TGTGCCAGTAGTAAGCACGTCGCAGGACAGGGCTATGGCTACACCTTC
NA	NA	TRBV3-1/TRBV3-2	TRBJ2-5	CASSHGETQYF	TGTGCCAGCAGCCACGGAGAGACCCAGTACTTC
NA	NA	TRBV21-1	TRBJ1-1	CASSKERGLANTEAFF	TGTGCCAGCAGCAAAGAAAGGGGGCTCGCGAACACTGAAGCTTTCTTT
NA	NA	TRBV7-9	TRBJ2-3	CASSLGETLTDTQYF	TGTGCCAGCAGCTTAGGGGAGACTCTCACAGATACGCAGTATTTT
NA	NA	TRBV5-1	TRBJ2-7	CASSGGTAYEQYF	TGCGCCAGCAGCGGCGGGACGGCCTACGAGCAGTACTTC
TRBD2	NA	TRBV24-1	TRBJ2-1	CATSDPGASGVYNEQFF	TGTGCCACCAGTGATCCCGGTGCTAGCGGGGTCTACAATGAGCAGTTCTTC
NA	NA	TRBV18	TRBJ1-1	CASSPEGGSYTEAFF	TGTGCCAGCTCACCCGAAGGAGGGAGTTACACTGAAGCTTTCTTT
NA	NA	TRBV5-4	TRBJ2-5	CASSLYRSQQETQYF	TGTGCCAGCAGCTTGTACAGGTCACAACAAGAGACCCAGTACTTC
NA	once	TRBV10-3	TRBJ1-3	CATRSSGNTIYF	TGTGCCACACGGAGCTCTGGAAACACCATATATTTT
NA	NA	TRBV7-3	TRBJ1-6	CASSLQPALHF	TGTGCCAGCAGCTTACAACCGGCCCTCCACTTT
NA	NA	TRBV13	TRBJ1-1	CASSLGLRNTEAFF	TGTGCCAGCAGCTTAGGCCTACGCAACACTGAAGCTTTCTTT
NA	NA	TRBV1	TRBJ1-4	CTSSQKGVSTNEKLFF	TGCACCAGCAGCCAAAAGGGGGTTTCAACTAATGAAAAACTGTTTTTT
NA	NA	TRBV11-2	TRBJ2-3	CASSFNPGTFTDTQYF	TGTGCCAGCAGCTTCAATCCAGGGACATTCACAGATACGCAGTATTTT
NA	NA	TRBV15	TRBJ2-3	CATSRGGAGTDTQYF	TGTGCCACCAGCAGAGGGGGAGCGGGCACAGATACGCAGTATTTT
NA	NA	TRBV27	TRBJ2-3	CASRFASSGTQYF	TGTGCCAGCAGATTTGCTAGCTCCGGTACGCAGTATTTT
NA	once	TRBV7-9	TRBJ1-1	CASSPWGGLGTEAFF	TGTGCCAGCAGCCCCTGGGGGGGCCTGGGCACTGAAGCTTTCTTT